Listed below are T cell receptor beta chains from one sample, sequenced in a study of blood T cell repertoires in COVID-19. The method was immunoSEQ multiplex PCR; TCRdb's version includes in-frame clones alone and lacks a portion of them. This table has around 330,000 clones, around 87% appearing once. What was sequenced was peripheral blood. These receptors came from a woman in her forties or fifties with active or convalescent COVID-19. CDR3s include the opening cysteine and the closing phenylalanine or tryptophan. A D gene is named only where the DNA matches it firmly. Some rows have no size entry. The others give once, few or many, or a class for an expanded clone.

j_call d_call v_call clone_size cdr3_nt cdr3_aa
TRBJ2-5 TRBD1 TRBV7-8 - TGTGCCAGCAGCTTACGACAGGGACAAGAGACCCAGTACTTC CASSLRQGQETQYF
TRBJ2-1 TRBD2 TRBV5-1 - TGCGCCAGCAGCTTGACGCCCTGGACTAGCGGGGCGGTAAGCTCCTACAATGAGCAGTTCTTC CASSLTPWTSGAVSSYNEQFF
TRBJ2-7 TRBD2 TRBV28 - TGTGCCAGCAGTTGGCCCCCGCTAGCGGGGCCCGAAGTAGAGGAGCAGTACTTC CASSWPPLAGPEVEEQYF
TRBJ1-1 - TRBV11-2 - TGTGCCAGCAGCTTAGCGGGGTCAGCGAACACTGAAGCTTTCTTT CASSLAGSANTEAFF
TRBJ2-1 - TRBV27 - TGTGCCAGCAGCCCAGGGGCCAATGAGCAGTTCTTC CASSPGANEQFF
TRBJ2-1 - TRBV5-1 once TGCGCCAGCAGCATACCGGGACTCTACAATGAGCAGTTCTTC CASSIPGLYNEQFF
TRBJ1-1 - TRBV7-2 few TGTGCCAGCAGAACTACGGGAGACACTGAAGCTTTCTTT CASRTTGDTEAFF
TRBJ1-1 TRBD1 TRBV19 - TGTGCCAGTAGTTTCGGGACAGGGGTGCCCATGAACACTGAAGCTTTCTTT CASSFGTGVPMNTEAFF
TRBJ1-3 - TRBV11-2 - TGTGCCAGCAGCCCCTGGGACACCCTCTCTGGAAACACCATATATTTT CASSPWDTLSGNTIYF
TRBJ2-3 - TRBV6-2/TRBV6-3 once TGTGCCAGCAGTTACTCGTATATCTCCACAGATACGCAGTATTTT CASSYSYISTDTQYF
TRBJ2-7 - TRBV7-5 once TGTGCCAGAAGCTCCCACACCTACGAGCAGTACTTC CARSSHTYEQYF
TRBJ1-2 TRBD1 TRBV11-2 - TGTGCCAGCAGCTCCAGCCGGGACAGCCTTCTTGGGGGCTACACCTTC CASSSSRDSLLGGYTF
TRBJ2-5 - TRBV9 - TGTGCCAGCAGCGTAGAAAGAGGGCTCGTGGAGACCCAGTACTTC CASSVERGLVETQYF
TRBJ2-4 - TRBV5-1 - TGCGCCAGCAGCTTGGTCCCGGGGTTAGGCAAAAACATTCAGTACTTC CASSLVPGLGKNIQYF
TRBJ1-2 - TRBV18 - TGTGCCAGCTCACTCTCCGCAGGGCTTTATGGCTACACCTTC CASSLSAGLYGYTF
TRBJ1-2 TRBD1 TRBV5-1 - TGCGCCAGCAGCGATCGACAGGGGGCGATCAGCTATGGCTACACCTTC CASSDRQGAISYGYTF
TRBJ2-3 TRBD1 TRBV11-3 - TGTGCCAGCAGCTTTGGGGACAGTAAGGGCACAGATACGCAGTATTTT CASSFGDSKGTDTQYF
TRBJ1-1 - TRBV5-1 - TGCGCCAGCAGCTCGGGACATCCCGCGGACACTGAAGCTTTCTTT CASSSGHPADTEAFF
TRBJ2-3 TRBD2 TRBV5-1 - TGCGCCAGCAGCATAGCGGGTGAGGTAGATACGCAGTATTTT CASSIAGEVDTQYF
TRBJ1-2 - TRBV27 - TGTGCCAGCAGTTTCGGGAAGTACTATGGCTACACCTTC CASSFGKYYGYTF
TRBJ1-5 - TRBV4-1 - TGCGCCAGCAGCCAAGAGGAGGGCGCCTCTTCATATCAGCCCCAGCATTTT CASSQEEGASSYQPQHF
TRBJ2-5 TRBD1 TRBV5-1 - TGCGCCAGCCTAGGGGACAGGGGGGACCAAGAGACCCAGTACTTC CASLGDRGDQETQYF
TRBJ2-7 TRBD2 TRBV6-2/TRBV6-3 - TGTGCCAGCAGTTCGGGACTAGCGTCCGAGCAGTACTTC CASSSGLASEQYF
TRBJ1-1 - TRBV4-1 - TGCGCCAGCAGCCAAGATGGTTCAGGGTACACTGAAGCTTTCTTT CASSQDGSGYTEAFF
TRBJ1-3 - TRBV9 once TGTGCCAGCAGCGTAGATAAGGACAGTCCCCGCTCTGGAAACACCATATATTTT CASSVDKDSPRSGNTIYF
TRBJ2-3 TRBD2 TRBV11-2 - TGTGCCAGCAGCTATGTCGCTAGCGGGCTATCGGCGAACCAGTATTTT CASSYVASGLSANQYF
TRBJ2-7 TRBD2 TRBV6-5 - TGTGCCAGCAGTCCCACCGGGGGGGGGCACGAGCAGTACTTC CASSPTGGGHEQYF
TRBJ1-3 - TRBV30 - TGTGCCTGGAGGCGGGGGGCCTCCATCTCTGGAAACACCATATATTTT CAWRRGASISGNTIYF
TRBJ1-4 - TRBV29-1 - TGCAGCGTTGGGTCCACAGGATTTGAAAAACTGTTTTTT CSVGSTGFEKLFF
TRBJ1-2 - TRBV5-1 - TGCGCCAGCAGCTGGACGGGGAGCTATGGCTACACCTTC CASSWTGSYGYTF
TRBJ1-5 - TRBV7-8 - TGTGCCAGCAGCCAAATCTTGGGGCAGAGCCTTAATCAGCCCCAGCATTTT CASSQILGQSLNQPQHF
TRBJ2-5 - TRBV28 - TGTGCCAGCAGTGGGCCCTCCGGGACAATTCAAGAGACCCAGTACTTC CASSGPSGTIQETQYF
TRBJ2-1 TRBD2 TRBV7-9 - TGTGCCAGCAGCCAGGGACTAGCGGCAACCTACAATGAGCAGTTCTTC CASSQGLAATYNEQFF
TRBJ2-2 TRBD2 TRBV11-2 - TGTGCCAGCAGCTCCCTGACTAGCGGGCGCGGAGCCCGCACCGGGGAGCTGTTTTTT CASSSLTSGRGARTGELFF
TRBJ2-7 TRBD1 TRBV19 - TGTGCCAGTAGTACTCGGACAGGGATCCCCTACGAGCAGTACTTC CASSTRTGIPYEQYF
TRBJ2-1 - TRBV6-5 - TGTGCCAGCGGGAGAAATCGGAATGAGCAGTTCTTC CASGRNRNEQFF
TRBJ2-1 TRBD1 TRBV4-1 - TGCGCCAGCAGCCCTAGGACAGGGAGTTACAATGAGCAGTTCTTC CASSPRTGSYNEQFF
TRBJ2-7 - TRBV7-9 - TGTGCCAGCAGCTCCGTGGACAGTGTGTACTTC CASSSVDSVYF
TRBJ1-6 - TRBV30 - TGTGCCTGGAGGCCAGAATCAAATTCACCCCTCCACTTT CAWRPESNSPLHF
TRBJ1-1 - TRBV21-1 - TGTGCCAGCAGCAAACACAGGGGAAACACTGAAGCTTTCTTT CASSKHRGNTEAFF
TRBJ2-5 - TRBV20-1 - TGCAGTGCCGGCGGAGAAGAGACCCAGTACTTC CSAGGEETQYF
TRBJ2-1 - TRBV7-9 - TGTGCCAGCAGCTCAGGGACTGGCGACAATGAGCAGTTCTTC CASSSGTGDNEQFF
TRBJ1-2 TRBD1 TRBV10-3 - TGTGCCATCAACGCAGGGGGTAATGGCTACACCTTC CAINAGGNGYTF
TRBJ2-2 TRBD1 TRBV18 - TGTGCCAGCTCACCTAGGGACAGGGGCACCGGGGAGCTGTTTTTT CASSPRDRGTGELFF
TRBJ2-5 TRBD2 TRBV24-1 - TGTGCCACCAGTGATTTAGGAGCGGGAGGGACCGTAACGGGGACCCAGTACTTC CATSDLGAGGTVTGTQYF
TRBJ1-3 TRBD1 TRBV6-1 few TGTGCCAGCACCGGACAGGGCAACACCATATATTTT CASTGQGNTIYF
TRBJ1-2 - TRBV11-2 - TGTGCCAGCAGCTTAGGAGGGATCGGGTATGGCTACACCTTC CASSLGGIGYGYTF
TRBJ1-2 - TRBV3-1/TRBV3-2 - TGTGCCAGCAGCCAAGTAGCGTTAGCCAATACCCTTAACTATGGCTACACCTTC CASSQVALANTLNYGYTF
TRBJ2-7 - TRBV7-6 - TGTGCCAGCAGCTTGGGTCGGAGCTCCTACGAGCAGTACTTC CASSLGRSSYEQYF
TRBJ1-3 - TRBV18 - TGTGCCAGCTCATCTAAGACAGGTGAATTCTCTGGAAACACCATATATTTT CASSSKTGEFSGNTIYF
TRBJ2-7 - TRBV7-2 - TGTGCCAGCTCCACGGGGATGACCTACGAGCAGTACTTC CASSTGMTYEQYF